This TCR beta chain was identified during a study of cytomegalovirus exposure and HLA in healthy donors. This clone occurred a few times. Researchers ran the PCR with 60 Vbeta and 13 Jbeta primers. Method: immunoSEQ multiplex PCR; TCRdb's copy keeps in-frame clones and lacks some. The sample lists 35,000 to 45,000 clones; approximately 72% were seen once. Trimming cost V 6 bases and J 6 bases; bases outside gene matches: 10. The CDR3 covers 14 residues. Germline-derived CDR1 and CDR2 are MNHEY and SMNVEV (reference sequence). Material for sequencing was PBMCs. The sequence came from a woman in her 30s in good health and CMV-seronegative. The chain carries TRBV27 and TRBJ1-2, with TRBD1 matching over 7 bases. The DNA of the CDR3 is TGTGCCAGCAGGTCGGTTGAGGGGGCCCATGGCTACACCTTC. Its protein product is CASRSVEGAHGYTF.